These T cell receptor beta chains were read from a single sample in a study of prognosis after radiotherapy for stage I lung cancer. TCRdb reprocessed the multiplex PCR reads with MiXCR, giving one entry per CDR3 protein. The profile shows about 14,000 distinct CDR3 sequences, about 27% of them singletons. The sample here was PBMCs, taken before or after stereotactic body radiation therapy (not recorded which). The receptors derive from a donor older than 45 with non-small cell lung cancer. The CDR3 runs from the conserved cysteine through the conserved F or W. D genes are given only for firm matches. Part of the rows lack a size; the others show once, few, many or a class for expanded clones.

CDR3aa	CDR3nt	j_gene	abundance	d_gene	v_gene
CASSDSTWVRSNQPQHF	TGTGCCAGCAGTGACTCGACTTGGGTGAGGAGCAATCAGCCCCAGCATTTT	TRBJ1-5	many	NA	TRBV6-4
CASSKPQGGGDNEQFF	TGTGCCAGCAGCAAGCCTCAGGGTGGAGGGGACAATGAGCAGTTCTTC	TRBJ2-1	medium-sized	NA	TRBV6-1
CASSQAPRGAGGPWTGELFF	TGCGCCAGCAGCCAAGCCCCAAGAGGAGCGGGAGGGCCGTGGACCGGGGAGCTGTTTTTT	TRBJ2-2	NA	TRBD2	TRBV4-1
CATSDAARRPELPWGEQFF	TGTGCCACCAGTGATGCGGCGAGGAGGCCAGAACTTCCATGGGGTGAGCAGTTCTTC	TRBJ2-1	NA	NA	TRBV24-1
CASSIPSGTNYGYTF	TGTGCCAGTAGTATACCGTCCGGGACCAACTATGGCTACACCTTC	TRBJ1-2	many	NA	TRBV19
CASSQDGAVNQPQHF	TGTGCCAGCAGCCAAGATGGGGCAGTGAATCAGCCCCAGCATTTT	TRBJ1-5	many	NA	TRBV3-1
CASSPSPGDTQYF	TGTGCCAGCTCACCTTCCCCCGGGGATACGCAGTATTTT	TRBJ2-3	many	NA	TRBV18
CASSVGAGTEQYF	TGTGCCAGCAGCGTGGGAGCCGGGACCGAGCAGTACTTC	TRBJ2-7	many	NA	TRBV28
CASSIGTGRDDEQFF	TGCGCCAGCAGCATAGGGACAGGGAGGGACGATGAGCAGTTCTTC	TRBJ2-1	medium-sized	TRBD1	TRBV5-1
CASRDPPDYEQYF	TGTGCCAGCCGGGACCCACCTGACTACGAGCAGTACTTC	TRBJ2-7	medium-sized	NA	TRBV6-1
CASSPPFPSSYNEQFF	TGTGCCAGCTCACCACCCTTTCCGAGCTCCTACAATGAGCAGTTCTTC	TRBJ2-1	many	NA	TRBV18
CASSLLGAGQFNSPLHF	TGTGCCAGCAGTTTATTGGGGGCCGGACAGTTTAATTCACCCCTCCACTTT	TRBJ1-6	medium-sized	NA	TRBV28
CASSPSQGRSGANVLTF	TGTGCCAGCTCACCTTCACAAGGCCGCTCTGGGGCCAACGTCCTGACTTTC	TRBJ2-6	many	NA	TRBV18
CARSFLGGSMNNEQFF	TGTGCCAGGAGTTTTTTGGGCGGGAGTATGAACAATGAGCAGTTCTTC	TRBJ2-1	once	TRBD2	TRBV12-3/TRBV12-4
CSAPLNYEQYF	TGCAGTGCCCCACTCAACTACGAGCAGTACTTC	TRBJ2-7	medium-sized	NA	TRBV20-1
CAWSVGVGGPQHF	TGTGCCTGGAGTGTGGGGGTGGGTGGGCCCCAGCATTTT	TRBJ1-5	medium-sized	NA	TRBV30
CASSVSSTGGSVETQYF	TGCGCCAGCAGCGTAAGCTCTACAGGGGGGTCTGTAGAGACCCAGTACTTC	TRBJ2-5	many	TRBD1	TRBV4-1
CASSLADGELFF	TGTGCCAGCTCACTCGCGGACGGGGAGCTGTTTTTT	TRBJ2-2	many	NA	TRBV18
CAWSNYIDEQYF	TGTGCCTGGAGTAACTACATAGACGAGCAGTACTTC	TRBJ2-7	many	NA	TRBV30
CASSLSPGQGAGYGYTF	TGTGCCAGCAGCTTATCACCGGGACAGGGGGCAGGCTATGGCTACACCTTC	TRBJ1-2	many	TRBD1	TRBV5-6
CASSLAPQVHSNQPQHF	TGTGCCAGCAGCTTAGCCCCCCAGGTGCATAGCAATCAGCCCCAGCATTTT	TRBJ1-5	many	NA	TRBV7-8
CSWWGQVSTGELFF	TGTTCCTGGTGGGGACAGGTTTCGACCGGGGAGCTGTTTTTT	TRBJ2-2	NA	TRBD1	TRBV30
CASSFAPFGQNQPQHF	TGTGCCAGCAGCTTTGCCCCCTTCGGACAGAATCAGCCCCAGCATTTT	TRBJ1-5	many	NA	TRBV7-8
CASLDSSGANVLTF	TGTGCCAGCCTGGACAGCTCTGGGGCCAACGTCCTGACTTTC	TRBJ2-6	NA	NA	TRBV12-3/TRBV12-4
CASSPGGAQGLTGELFF	TGTGCCAGCAGCCCGGGTGGGGCTCAGGGGTTGACCGGGGAGCTGTTTTTT	TRBJ2-2	medium-sized	NA	TRBV7-9
CASSYRVAGNNEKLFF	TGTGCCAGCAGTTACAGGGTAGCAGGAAATAATGAAAAACTGTTTTTT	TRBJ1-4	many	NA	TRBV6-9
CASSRGLAGTYEQYF	TGTGCCAGCAGCCGGGGACTAGCGGGGACCTACGAGCAGTACTTC	TRBJ2-7	many	TRBD2	TRBV5-5
CASSRGRLGAIYEQYF	TGTGCCAGCAGCCGTGGTCGACTGGGGGCTATTTACGAGCAGTACTTC	TRBJ2-7	NA	NA	TRBV4-2
CASSEDPGVNQPQHF	TGTGCCAGCAGTGAGGATCCGGGAGTAAATCAGCCCCAGCATTTT	TRBJ1-5	medium-sized	NA	TRBV6-1
CACSLGGSGVLAFF	TGTGCCTGCAGCTTGGGGGGATCGGGGGTTTTAGCTTTCTTT	TRBJ1-1	few	NA	TRBV5-4
CASSLSGLPQETQYF	TGTGCCAGCAGTTTATCCGGTCTCCCCCAAGAGACCCAGTACTTC	TRBJ2-5	medium-sized	NA	TRBV27
CASSLAFPWQSSYNEQFF	TGTGCCAGCAGCTTAGCCTTCCCCTGGCAGAGCTCCTACAATGAGCAGTTCTTC	TRBJ2-1	many	NA	TRBV7-2
CAWMGLAGDLGGELFF	TGTGCCTGGATGGGGCTAGCGGGAGATCTGGGCGGGGAGCTGTTTTTT	TRBJ2-2	many	TRBD2	TRBV30
CASSQHTGLAGSEQYF	TGTGCCAGCAGCCAACACACGGGACTAGCGGGATCTGAGCAGTACTTC	TRBJ2-7	medium-sized	TRBD2	TRBV11-2
CAIRTGNTGELLF	TGTGCCATAAGGACAGGGAACACCGGGGAGCTGCTTTTT	TRBJ2-2	NA	TRBD1	TRBV28
CPWISSGGYTF	TGTCCCTGGATTAGCAGTGGTGGCTACACCTTC	TRBJ1-2	NA	NA	TRBV30
CASSLDPQIPGNTIYF	TGTGCCAGCAGTTTGGACCCCCAGATACCTGGAAACACCATATATTTT	TRBJ1-3	medium-sized	NA	TRBV28